This TCR beta chain was profiled in a study of PD-L1 blockade in urothelial cancer. Data came from immunoSEQ multiplex PCR; TCRdb stores just in-frame clones and leaves some out. The sample shows 55,000 to 75,000 clones, 81% of them seen only once. Time point denoted: pretreatment peripheral blood. Germline assignment: CDR1 MRHNA and CDR2 SNTAGT. V lost 3 bases to trimming and J lost 5 bases; unmatched junction nucleotides: 10. The CDR3 runs 16 residues. This sequence was found in a man between 65 and 80 years old with urothelial cancer. The chain employs TRBV6-4 and TRBJ2-3, with TRBD1 identical over 8 bases. Sequencing was performed on PBMCs, taken around atezolizumab (anti-PD-L1) treatment. In DNA form, the CDR3 reads TGTGCCAGCAGTGAACAGGGGGGTTATGCCGTAGATACGCAGTATTTT. Translated, it gives CASSEQGGYAVDTQYF.